This TCR beta chain stems from a study of blood T cell repertoires in COVID-19. Background on the study: The samples span acute and convalescent COVID-19 from the United States, Italy and Spain.

The Seattle patients joined while their infection was active and were tracked longitudinally afterward. As originally analysed: Reference gene primer amplification gave estimated nucleated cell counts. Clones were read by immunoSEQ multiplex PCR, and TCRdb kept only the in-frame ones, dropping some. V, J and clone size are those of that table, while D and trimming were read from the DNA. The repertoire holds about 230,000 clones, with roughly 79% as singletons. In its sample, this clone was seen a few times. Germline lookup yields CDR1 MDHEN and CDR2 SYDVKM. The CDR3 extends over 16 amino acids. The ends were cut back, 2 bases at V and 3 bases at J, with 17 bases in the middle.

This TCR was recovered from a woman aged 80 or older with COVID-19, enrolled during active disease. The sample consisted of peripheral blood. The chain joins TRBV28 to TRBJ2-7; D perhaps matches TRBD2 (5 bases). As DNA, the CDR3 is TGTGCCAGCAGTTTAAGCGGCCAAAGGAGACTCTACGAGCAGTACTTC. Protein product: CASSLSGQRRLYEQYF.